These T cell receptor beta chains were read from a single sample in a study of blood T cell repertoires in COVID-19. Method: immunoSEQ multiplex PCR; TCRdb's copy keeps in-frame clones and lacks some. The repertoire holds 300,000 to 350,000 clones, 87% seen once, with roughly 8.9% in the top ten. Material for sequencing was peripheral blood. These receptors originate from a young man with COVID-19, enrolled during active disease. The CDR3 runs from the conserved cysteine through the conserved F or W. D genes are given only for firm matches. Only some rows state a clone size, as once, few, many or a class for expanded clones.

>TRBD2|-|TRBJ2-3|TRBV7-3
CASSSWTSGDTQYF
TGTGCCAGCAGCTCCTGGACTAGCGGGGATACGCAGTATTTT
>TRBD1|-|TRBJ2-7|TRBV5-1
CASSSDRGLQSYEQYF
TGCGCCAGCAGCAGCGACAGGGGGCTTCAGTCCTACGAGCAGTACTTC
>-|few|TRBJ1-5|TRBV11-1
CASSLASNQPQHF
TGTGCCAGCAGCTTAGCCTCCAATCAGCCCCAGCATTTT
>-|-|TRBJ1-1|TRBV9
CASSVGGTMNTEAFF
TGTGCCAGCAGCGTAGGAGGGACAATGAACACTGAAGCTTTCTTT
>TRBD2|-|TRBJ2-7|TRBV6-2/TRBV6-3
CASSYPSGSWYEQYF
TGTGCCAGCAGTTACCCCAGCGGGAGTTGGTACGAGCAGTACTTC
>-|-|TRBJ2-2|TRBV24-1
CATSDPTGTGELFF
TGTGCCACCAGTGATCCGACAGGCACCGGGGAGCTGTTTTTT
>-|once|TRBJ2-1|TRBV12-5
CASGSLNNEQFF
TGTGCTAGTGGTTCGCTAAACAATGAGCAGTTCTTC
>-|-|TRBJ1-2|TRBV7-3
CASSLNPGGGYTF
TGTGCCAGCAGCTTAAATCCGGGAGGTGGCTACACCTTC
>TRBD2|-|TRBJ2-1|TRBV28
CASSPAGGPHNEQFF
TGTGCCAGCAGTCCAGCGGGAGGGCCTCACAATGAGCAGTTCTTC
>-|-|TRBJ1-6|TRBV6-5
CASGRGGNSPLHF
TGTGCCAGCGGGCGCGGGGGGAATTCACCCCTCCACTTT
>TRBD1|-|TRBJ2-5|TRBV2
CASKGTGAGETQYF
TGTGCCAGCAAAGGGACAGGGGCTGGAGAGACCCAGTACTTC
>-|-|TRBJ2-3|TRBV9
CASSLTRSTDTQYF
TGTGCCAGCAGCCTCACGCGGAGCACAGATACGCAGTATTTT
>-|-|TRBJ1-5|TRBV28
CASSLNRGEFQPQHF
TGTGCCAGCAGTTTAAATCGGGGGGAGTTTCAGCCCCAGCATTTT
>TRBD1|-|TRBJ1-3|TRBV7-2
CASSFQGVEGNTIYF
TGTGCCAGCAGCTTCCAGGGGGTAGAAGGAAACACCATATATTTT
>-|-|TRBJ1-4|TRBV30
CAWSVQSGLVNEKLFF
TGTGCCTGGAGTGTACAGTCAGGACTAGTAAATGAAAAACTGTTTTTT
>TRBD1|once|TRBJ1-1|TRBV28
CASSNRDRGLRNTEAFF
TGTGCCAGCAGCAACCGGGACAGAGGTTTGAGGAACACTGAAGCTTTCTTT
>TRBD1|-|TRBJ1-2|TRBV15
CATSRGGDREGNGYTF
TGTGCCACCAGCAGAGGAGGGGACAGGGAGGGTAATGGCTACACCTTC
>-|-|TRBJ2-7|TRBV19
CGGGLARSYEQYF
TGTGGGGGGGGGCTAGCGAGATCCTACGAGCAGTACTTC
>-|-|TRBJ2-5|TRBV25-1
CASSDGEWGYQETQYF
TGTGCCAGCAGTGACGGGGAGTGGGGTTACCAAGAGACCCAGTACTTC
>-|-|TRBJ1-3|TRBV2
CASRQSTGGNTIYF
TGTGCCAGCAGACAGTCCACCGGAGGAAACACCATATATTTT
>-|-|TRBJ2-1|TRBV6-5
CASSLTGSSYNEQFF
TGTGCCAGCAGTTTAACAGGGAGCTCCTACAATGAGCAGTTCTTC
>TRBD2|-|TRBJ2-2|TRBV28
CASSLAGGGITGELFF
TGTGCCAGCAGTTTAGCGGGAGGGGGGATCACCGGGGAGCTGTTTTTT
>TRBD2|-|TRBJ2-5|TRBV5-6
CASSLAASGGAGGETQYF
TGTGCCAGCAGCTTGGCAGCTAGCGGGGGGGCCGGAGGCGAGACCCAGTACTTC
>TRBD1|-|TRBJ2-5|TRBV7-9
CASSLEDRGETQYF
TGTGCCAGCAGCTTAGAGGACAGGGGTGAGACCCAGTACTTC
>TRBD2|-|TRBJ2-1|TRBV27
CASSFEREAANYNEQFF
TGTGCCAGCAGTTTCGAGCGGGAGGCCGCGAATTACAATGAGCAGTTCTTC
>-|-|TRBJ2-3|TRBV28
CASSPGTSTDTQYF
TGTGCCAGCAGCCCCGGGACTAGCACAGATACGCAGTATTTT
>TRBD1|-|TRBJ1-2|TRBV25-1
CASSETGMVYGYTF
TGTGCCAGCAGTGAGACAGGGATGGTCTATGGCTACACCTTC
>-|-|TRBJ2-2|TRBV27
CASSLGGWNTGELFF
TGTGCCAGCAGTTTGGGGGGATGGAACACCGGGGAGCTGTTTTTT
>TRBD2|-|TRBJ2-3|TRBV11-2
CASSSGLASLNTQYF
TGTGCCAGCAGCTCGGGACTAGCCTCCCTTAATACGCAGTATTTT
>-|-|TRBJ2-2|TRBV27
CASRQGRVGELFF
TGTGCCAGCAGACAGGGAAGGGTCGGGGAGCTGTTTTTT
>TRBD2|-|TRBJ2-3|TRBV28
CASMPSGRSPISTDTQYF
TGTGCCAGCATGCCTAGCGGGAGGTCACCAATAAGCACAGATACGCAGTATTTT